A selection of T cell receptor beta chains follows, all from one sample in a study of T cell changes during pregnancy in multiple sclerosis. TCRdb keeps only in-frame clones here, not all; method: immunoSEQ multiplex PCR. The profile covers about 100,000 clones, with 90% to 95% appearing a single time and around 0.9% taken by the ten largest. Sequencing was performed on peripheral blood, taken before pregnancy. Receptors were obtained from a female donor with multiple sclerosis, enrolled in a pregnancy study. Both conserved end residues are part of each CDR3. The order of the fields is J gene, clone size, D gene, V gene, CDR3 protein, CDR3 DNA. A D gene is named only where the DNA matches it firmly. Expanded clones are given a class, and other clones once, few, many or no size at all.

J gene: TRBJ1-1
clone size: .
D gene: .
V gene: TRBV21-1
CDR3 protein: CASSKDRTEAFF
CDR3 DNA: TGTGCCAGCAGCAAGGACAGGACTGAAGCTTTCTTT

J gene: TRBJ1-1
clone size: .
D gene: TRBD1
V gene: TRBV4-1
CDR3 protein: CASSPQGGSMNTEAFF
CDR3 DNA: TGCGCCAGCAGCCCACAGGGGGGTAGTATGAACACTGAAGCTTTCTTT

J gene: TRBJ2-7
clone size: .
D gene: TRBD1
V gene: TRBV11-2
CDR3 protein: CASSPYRGFYEQYF
CDR3 DNA: TGTGCCAGCAGCCCTTACAGGGGGTTCTACGAGCAGTACTTC

J gene: TRBJ1-2
clone size: .
D gene: TRBD1
V gene: TRBV5-4
CDR3 protein: CASSPAEGTGNYGYTF
CDR3 DNA: TGTGCCAGCAGCCCGGCCGAAGGGACAGGGAACTATGGCTACACCTTC

J gene: TRBJ1-2
clone size: .
D gene: TRBD1
V gene: TRBV28
CDR3 protein: CASSYRDRRKLGYTF
CDR3 DNA: TGTGCCAGCAGTTACAGGGACAGGAGGAAGCTTGGCTACACCTTC

J gene: TRBJ2-7
clone size: .
D gene: TRBD1
V gene: TRBV6-6
CDR3 protein: CASSQDRVGISYEQYF
CDR3 DNA: TGTGCCAGCAGTCAAGACAGGGTCGGGATCTCCTACGAGCAGTACTTC

J gene: TRBJ2-1
clone size: once
D gene: TRBD2
V gene: TRBV5-1
CDR3 protein: CASSGGQLAGTQFF
CDR3 DNA: TGCGCCAGCAGCGGGGGGCAGCTAGCGGGGACGCAGTTCTTC

J gene: TRBJ2-1
clone size: .
D gene: .
V gene: TRBV7-2
CDR3 protein: CASSLGTASYNEQFF
CDR3 DNA: TGTGCCAGCAGCTTAGGGACAGCATCCTACAATGAGCAGTTCTTC

J gene: TRBJ1-1
clone size: .
D gene: TRBD1
V gene: TRBV10-1
CDR3 protein: CASSGGGLEAFF
CDR3 DNA: TGCGCCAGCAGTGGAGGGGGCTTGGAAGCTTTCTTT

J gene: TRBJ1-2
clone size: .
D gene: TRBD1
V gene: TRBV12-5
CDR3 protein: CASGLVLLDRAGDYGYTF
CDR3 DNA: TGTGCTAGTGGTTTGGTTCTCCTGGACAGGGCGGGAGACTATGGCTACACCTTC

J gene: TRBJ2-1
clone size: .
D gene: TRBD2
V gene: TRBV7-9
CDR3 protein: CASSLVGGLAGVEQFF
CDR3 DNA: TGTGCCAGCAGCTTAGTGGGAGGACTAGCGGGAGTTGAGCAGTTCTTC

J gene: TRBJ2-2
clone size: .
D gene: TRBD2
V gene: TRBV5-1
CDR3 protein: CASSPGLAGGGRTGELFF
CDR3 DNA: TGCGCCAGCAGCCCGGGACTAGCGGGCGGAGGGAGGACCGGGGAGCTGTTTTTT

J gene: TRBJ2-7
clone size: .
D gene: .
V gene: TRBV7-2
CDR3 protein: CASSWGRGSYEQYF
CDR3 DNA: TGTGCCAGCAGCTGGGGCAGGGGCTCCTACGAGCAGTACTTC

J gene: TRBJ1-1
clone size: .
D gene: TRBD1
V gene: TRBV23-1
CDR3 protein: CASSQPTRTGDTEAFF
CDR3 DNA: TGCGCCAGCAGTCAACCCACGCGGACAGGGGATACTGAAGCTTTCTTT